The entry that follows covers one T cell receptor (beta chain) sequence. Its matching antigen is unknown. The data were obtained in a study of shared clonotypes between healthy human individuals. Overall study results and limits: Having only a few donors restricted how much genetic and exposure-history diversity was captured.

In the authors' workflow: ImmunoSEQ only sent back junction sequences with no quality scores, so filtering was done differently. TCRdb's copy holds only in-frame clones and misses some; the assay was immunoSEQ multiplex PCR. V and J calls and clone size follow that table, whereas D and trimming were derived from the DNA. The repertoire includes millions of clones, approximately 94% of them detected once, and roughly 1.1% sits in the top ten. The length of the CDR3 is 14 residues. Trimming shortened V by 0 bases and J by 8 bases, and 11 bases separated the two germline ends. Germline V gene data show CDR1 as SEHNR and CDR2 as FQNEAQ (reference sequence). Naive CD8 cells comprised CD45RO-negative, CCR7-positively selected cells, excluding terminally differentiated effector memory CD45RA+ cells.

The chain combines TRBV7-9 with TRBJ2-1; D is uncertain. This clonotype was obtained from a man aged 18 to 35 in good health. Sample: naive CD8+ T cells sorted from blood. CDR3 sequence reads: CASSLAPGTDEQFF. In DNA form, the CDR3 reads TGTGCCAGCAGCTTAGCGCCGGGTACGGATGAGCAGTTCTTC.